The TCR beta chain under discussion was sequenced for a study of cytomegalovirus exposure and HLA in healthy donors. The PCR ran on 60 Vbeta and 13 Jbeta primers. Here immunoSEQ multiplex PCR was the method, and the copy in TCRdb shows in-frame clones only, minus some. The table lists 100,000 or so clones, around three quarters of them singletons. Germline CDR1 and CDR2: SGHVS and FNYEAQ. The trim removed 1 base at V and 6 bases at J, leaving 7 bases unmatched. The CDR3 totals 15 residues. The chain uses TRBV7-6 and TRBJ2-7, with 9 bases lining up with TRBD2. The sequence came from a female donor in good health and CMV-seropositive. Sequencing used PBMCs. The CDR3 reads CASSLGGRGSGEQYF. CDR3 in DNA: TGTGCCAGCAGCTTAGGCGGGAGGGGCTCCGGCGAGCAGTACTTC.